This T cell receptor beta chain was obtained from a study of T cell responses to AZD1222 COVID-19 vaccine. Study results and limitations: Repertoires were obtained solely post-peak T cell response. Clonal diversity was possibly underestimated, and white British individuals and females predominated among donors. Targeting of unmutated variant regions was reportedly seen in nearly half of spike-specific TCRs.

Produced via immunoSEQ multiplex PCR; TCRdb's table is partial and in-frame only. The sample has around 150,000 clones, roughly 90% seen once; the top ten hold approximately 1.5%. A note on this clone: Its specificity is unknown.

V was pared by 0 bases and J by 5 bases, with 20 bases between. CDR3 length: 18 amino acids. CDR1 is MGHRA and CDR2 is YSYEKL in the germline V gene. The source material was peripheral blood, sampled on day 0 of AZD1222 vaccination. The TCR comes from an adult in good health. This rearrangement joins TRBV4-1 to TRBJ1-5; possible D gene TRBD1, 6 bases. Here the CDR3 DNA reads TGCGCCAGCAGCCAAGATGAATGGAGAAGGGGGAGCTATCAGCCCCAGCATTTT. It is translated as CASSQDEWRRGSYQPQHF.